This T cell receptor (beta chain) was identified during a study of T cell responses to AZD1222 COVID-19 vaccine. Points from the study as a whole: CD4 TCRs linked to vaccination spanned spike, dominating at 160-218 and 743-854.

V gave up 4 bases and J gave up 8 bases, with 15 bases separating them. The CDR3 covers 14 residues. Germline-derived CDR1 and CDR2 are SNHLY and FYNNEI. In regard to this clone: Antigen: not known.

Here immunoSEQ multiplex PCR was the method, and the copy in TCRdb shows in-frame clones only, minus some. Of around 100,000 clones listed, roughly four fifths were seen once; the top ten hold roughly 9.9%. This TCR was recovered from an adult in good health. The sequencing here drew on peripheral blood, taken on day 0 of AZD1222 vaccination. The chain has TRBV2 and TRBJ2-1, with D uncertain. The CDR3 region is CASSVGQVSYEQFF. CDR3 nucleotide sequence: TGTGCCAGCAGTGTTGGCCAGGTGTCTTATGAGCAGTTCTTC.